This TCR beta chain was identified during a study of intratumoral heterogeneity in liver cancer. Study context: Most patients were male, with a median age of approximately 65 years.

This clone is classed as medium-sized. Tumour samples came from separate, distinct regions of the hepatocellular carcinoma nodule. Early-stage hepatocellular carcinoma patients were treatment-naïve prior to resection. No macroscopic necrosis or hemorrhage was seen in sampled areas. Trimming took 3 bases from V and 0 from J; bases not matched to a gene: 6. The CDR3 is 15 amino acids. Looked up from germline, CDR1 is SGHRS and CDR2 is YFSETQ. Libraries were prepared by immunoSEQ multiplex PCR; TCRdb keeps only in-frame clonotypes and omits some of them. The sample contains more than 2,500 clones, about two thirds of which appear only once.

The chain combines TRBV5-1 with TRBJ2-7; TRBD2 matches 7 bases. This material consisted of tumor tissue, taken before any cancer treatment. This receptor was taken from a woman in her 70s with hepatocellular carcinoma. In nucleotides, the CDR3 is TGCGCCAGCAGCTCCCTCGCGGGAGTCTCCTACGAGCAGTACTTC. This gives the protein CASSSLAGVSYEQYF.